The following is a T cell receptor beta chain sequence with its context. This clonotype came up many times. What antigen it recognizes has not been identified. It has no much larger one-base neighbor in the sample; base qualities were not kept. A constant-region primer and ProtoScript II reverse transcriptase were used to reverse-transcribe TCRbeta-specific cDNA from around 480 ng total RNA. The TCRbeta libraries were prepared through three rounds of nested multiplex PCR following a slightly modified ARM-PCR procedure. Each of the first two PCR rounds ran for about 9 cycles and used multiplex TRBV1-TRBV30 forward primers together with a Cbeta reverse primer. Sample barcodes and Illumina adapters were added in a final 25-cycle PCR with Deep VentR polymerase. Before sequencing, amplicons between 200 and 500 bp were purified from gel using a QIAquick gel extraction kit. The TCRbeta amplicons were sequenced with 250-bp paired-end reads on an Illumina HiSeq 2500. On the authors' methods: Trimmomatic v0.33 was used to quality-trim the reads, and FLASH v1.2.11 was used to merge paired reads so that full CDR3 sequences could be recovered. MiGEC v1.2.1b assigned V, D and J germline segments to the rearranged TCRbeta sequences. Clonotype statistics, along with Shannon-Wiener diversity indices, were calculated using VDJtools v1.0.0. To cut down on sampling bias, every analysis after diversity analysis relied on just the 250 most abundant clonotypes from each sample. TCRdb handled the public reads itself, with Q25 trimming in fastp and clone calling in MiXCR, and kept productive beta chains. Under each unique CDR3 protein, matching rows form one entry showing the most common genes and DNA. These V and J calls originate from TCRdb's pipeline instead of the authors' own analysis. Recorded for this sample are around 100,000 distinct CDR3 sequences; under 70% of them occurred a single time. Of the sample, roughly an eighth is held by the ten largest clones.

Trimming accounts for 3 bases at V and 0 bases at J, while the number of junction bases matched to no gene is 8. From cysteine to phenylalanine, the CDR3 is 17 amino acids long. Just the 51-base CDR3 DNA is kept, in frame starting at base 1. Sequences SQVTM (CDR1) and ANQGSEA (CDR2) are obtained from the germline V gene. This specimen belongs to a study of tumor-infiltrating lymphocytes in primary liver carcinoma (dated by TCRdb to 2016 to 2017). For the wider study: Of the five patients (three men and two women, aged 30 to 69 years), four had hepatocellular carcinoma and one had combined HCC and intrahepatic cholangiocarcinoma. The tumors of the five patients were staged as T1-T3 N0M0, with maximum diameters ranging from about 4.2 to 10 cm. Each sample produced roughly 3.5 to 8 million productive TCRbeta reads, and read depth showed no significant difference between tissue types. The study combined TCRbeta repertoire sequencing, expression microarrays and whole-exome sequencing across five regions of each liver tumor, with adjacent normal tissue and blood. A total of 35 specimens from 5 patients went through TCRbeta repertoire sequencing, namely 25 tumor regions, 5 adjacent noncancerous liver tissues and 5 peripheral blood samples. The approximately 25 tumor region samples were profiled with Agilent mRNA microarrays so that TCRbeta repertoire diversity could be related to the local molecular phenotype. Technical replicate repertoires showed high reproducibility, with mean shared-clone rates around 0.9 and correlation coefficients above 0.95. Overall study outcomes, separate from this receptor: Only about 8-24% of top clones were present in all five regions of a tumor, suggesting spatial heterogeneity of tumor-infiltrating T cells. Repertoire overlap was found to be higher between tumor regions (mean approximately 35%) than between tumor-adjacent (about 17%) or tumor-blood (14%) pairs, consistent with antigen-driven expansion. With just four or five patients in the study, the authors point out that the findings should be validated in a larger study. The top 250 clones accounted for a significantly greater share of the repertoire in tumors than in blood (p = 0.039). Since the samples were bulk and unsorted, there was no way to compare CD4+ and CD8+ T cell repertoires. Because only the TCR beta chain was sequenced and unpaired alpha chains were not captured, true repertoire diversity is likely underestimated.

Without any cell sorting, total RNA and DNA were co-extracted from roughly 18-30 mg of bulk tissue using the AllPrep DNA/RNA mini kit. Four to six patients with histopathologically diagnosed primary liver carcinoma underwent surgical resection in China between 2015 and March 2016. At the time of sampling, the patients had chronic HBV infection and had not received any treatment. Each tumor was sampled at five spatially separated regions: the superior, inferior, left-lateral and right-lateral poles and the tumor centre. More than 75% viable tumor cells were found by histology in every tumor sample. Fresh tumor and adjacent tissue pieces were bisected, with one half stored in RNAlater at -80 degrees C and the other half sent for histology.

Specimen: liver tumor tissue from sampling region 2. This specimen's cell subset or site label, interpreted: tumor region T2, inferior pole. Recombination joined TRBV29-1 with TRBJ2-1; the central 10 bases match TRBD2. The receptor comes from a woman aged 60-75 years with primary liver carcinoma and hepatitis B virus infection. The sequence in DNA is TGCAGCGTTGATTCGGTAGCGGGAGGAATCTCCTACAATGAGCAGTTCTTC. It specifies CSVDSVAGGISYNEQFF.